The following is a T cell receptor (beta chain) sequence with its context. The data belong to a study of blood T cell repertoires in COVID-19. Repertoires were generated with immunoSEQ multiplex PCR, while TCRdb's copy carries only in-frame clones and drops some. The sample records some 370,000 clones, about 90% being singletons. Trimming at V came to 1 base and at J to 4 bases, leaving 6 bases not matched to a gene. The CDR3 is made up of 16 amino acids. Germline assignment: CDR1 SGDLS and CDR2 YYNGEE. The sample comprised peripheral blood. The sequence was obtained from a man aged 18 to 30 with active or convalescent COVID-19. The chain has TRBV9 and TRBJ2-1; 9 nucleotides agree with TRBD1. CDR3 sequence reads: CASSVMGQGRYNEQFF. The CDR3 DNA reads TGTGCCAGCAGCGTAATGGGACAGGGAAGGTACAATGAGCAGTTCTTC.